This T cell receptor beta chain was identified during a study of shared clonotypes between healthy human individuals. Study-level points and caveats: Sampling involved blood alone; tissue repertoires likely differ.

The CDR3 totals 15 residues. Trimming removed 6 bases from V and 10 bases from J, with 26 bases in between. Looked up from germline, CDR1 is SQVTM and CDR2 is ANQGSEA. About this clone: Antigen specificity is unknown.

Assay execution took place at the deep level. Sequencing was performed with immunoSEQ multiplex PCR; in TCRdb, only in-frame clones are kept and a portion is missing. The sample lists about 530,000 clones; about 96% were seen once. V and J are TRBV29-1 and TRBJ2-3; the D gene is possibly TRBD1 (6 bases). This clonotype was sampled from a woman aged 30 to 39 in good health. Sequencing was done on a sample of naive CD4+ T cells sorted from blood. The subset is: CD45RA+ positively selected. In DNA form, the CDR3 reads TGCAGCGTCGGAGGTGGGGACACCCGGTCTTCTCCGCAGTATTTT. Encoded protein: CSVGGGDTRSSPQYF.